What follows are 26 T cell receptor beta chains derived from one specimen sequenced in a study of blood T cell repertoires in COVID-19. TCRdb's table, derived via immunoSEQ multiplex PCR, lists solely in-frame clones and lacks some. The table lists roughly 200,000 clones, 60% to 85% of them singletons. Sample: peripheral blood. The origin of the receptors is a woman between 50 and 59 years old with active or convalescent COVID-19.

The rearrangement joins TRBV5-1 to TRBJ1-2; no clear D. V lost 0 bases to trimming and J lost 4 bases, with 10 bases between them. Germline V gives CDR1 SGHRS, CDR2 YFSETQ. The CDR3 sequence is 14 residues long. The CDR3 nucleotides read TGCGCCAGCAGCTTGGTCAGCGCTAGCTATGGCTACACCTTC. Its translation: CASSLVSASYGYTF.

This chain uses TRBV6-2 or TRBV6-3 with TRBJ1-6; D perhaps matches TRBD1 (6 bases). The germline V gene encodes CDR1 MNHEY and CDR2 SVGEGT. The V gene lost 2 bases and the J gene lost 10 bases, with 12 bases spanning the gap. This CDR3 is 14 amino acids long. The CDR3 DNA reads as TGTGCCAGCAGTTACCGGACAGAAGACTCACCCCTCCACTTT. This translates into CASSYRTEDSPLHF.

The rearrangement joins TRBV6-5 to TRBJ1-2, with D perhaps TRBD1 (5 bases). Germline lookup yields CDR1 MNHEY and CDR2 SVGAGI. V was trimmed by 5 bases and J by 6 bases, leaving 13 bases between them. The CDR3 loop spans 13 amino acids. The CDR3 DNA is TGTGCCAGCAGTAAGACAGACAAAAATGGCTACACCTTC. Translating gives CASSKTDKNGYTF.

The chain employs TRBV7-2 and TRBJ1-6; D is uncertain. Germline V lookup: CDR1 SGHTA, CDR2 FQGNSA. CDR3 length equals 16 residues. V was pared by 4 bases and J by 0 bases, with 10 bases between. The CDR3 spells CASSSRRSSYNSPLHF. The CDR3 DNA reads TGTGCCAGCAGCTCGAGACGGAGCTCCTATAATTCACCCCTCCACTTT.

This chain links TRBV3-1 (or the pseudogene TRBV3-2) with TRBJ2-5; no firm D call. The CDR3 length is 13 residues. The V end was cut by 0 bases, the J end by 7 bases, with 9 bases between. CDR1 and CDR2 from the germline V gene are LGHDT and YNNKEL (reference sequence). This chain's CDR3 is CASSQDRSRTQYF. CDR3 coding DNA: TGTGCCAGCAGCCAAGATCGAAGCCGGACCCAGTACTTC.

The CDR3 DNA reads as TGTGCCAGTGGACAGGCGAACACCGGGGAGCTGTTTTTT. Translating gives CASGQANTGELFF. V usage is TRBV6-5 and J usage is TRBJ2-2; the match to TRBD1 covers 7 bases. The germline gives CDR1 MNHEY, CDR2 SVGAGI. The CDR3 runs to 13 residues. V lost 9 bases, J lost 0 bases, and 1 base stayed unmatched.

This clone turned up a few times. This sequence joins TRBV7-2 and TRBJ2-5, with D tentatively TRBD2 (6 bases). Between the trimmed V and J ends, which lost 4 bases and 1 base, there was a span of 10 bases. The CDR3 loop spans 14 amino acids. CDR1 and CDR2 (germline): SGHTA, FQGNSA. The CDR3 DNA reads TGTGCCAGCAGCTCGCTGGGGGGCCAAGAGACCCAGTACTTC. This encodes CASSSLGGQETQYF.

The rearrangement links TRBV6-5 to TRBJ1-6, with 10 positions matching TRBD1. Germline trimming cut 5 bases from V and 9 bases from J; bases unmatched to any gene: 7. This CDR3 has 15 residues. CDR1 is MNHEY, CDR2 SVGAGI, per germline. The CDR3 DNA follows: TGTGCCAGCAGTCCGGACAGGGGGACAGGTTCACCCCTCCACTTT. This codes for CASSPDRGTGSPLHF.

The chain recombines TRBV19 with TRBJ2-3, with D perhaps matching TRBD2 (6 bases). This CDR3 has 15 residues. V was cut by 4 bases and J by 1 base, with 12 bases left in between. Per the germline V gene, CDR1 is LNHDA and CDR2 is SQIVND (reference sequence). CDR3 loop: CASSKRLGGTDTQYF. CDR3 sequence (DNA): TGTGCCAGTAGTAAAAGACTAGGTGGCACAGATACGCAGTATTTT. Looking up the rest from reference TRBV19 and TRBJ2-3 gives the full variable domain: DGGITQSPKYLFRKEGQNVTLSCEQNLNHDAMYWYRQDPGQGLRLIYYSQIVNDFQKGDIAEGYSVSREKKESFPLTVTSAQKNPTAFYLCASSKRLGGTDTQYFGPGTRLTVL.

In its sample, this clone was seen a few times. V usage is TRBV30 and J usage is TRBJ1-6; 9 bases are shared with TRBD1. The CDR3 covers 13 residues. Looked up from germline, CDR1 is GTSNPN and CDR2 is SVGIG (reference sequence). V was clipped by 0 bases and J by 12 bases; unmatched bases: 3. CDR3: CAWSVTGGRPLHF. CDR3 sequence (DNA): TGTGCCTGGAGTGTAACAGGGGGCAGACCCCTCCACTTT. Looking up the rest from reference TRBV30 and TRBJ1-6 gives the full variable domain: SQTIHQWPATLVQPVGSPLSLECTVEGTSNPNLYWYRQAAGRGLQLLFYSVGIGQISSEVPQNLSASRPQDRQFILSSKKLLLSDSGFYLCAWSVTGGRPLHFGNGTRLTVT.

The V call is TRBV6-5, the J call TRBJ1-2; no clear D gene. The V gene lost 6 bases and the J gene lost 8 bases, with 13 bases spanning the gap. The CDR3 is 12 amino acids. Germline assignment: CDR1 MNHEY and CDR2 SVGAGI. The CDR3 DNA follows: TGTGCCAGCAGGACTTCCTCGGGAGGCTACACCTTC. Translation gives CASRTSSGGYTF.

The V call is TRBV19, the J call TRBJ1-1, with TRBD1 matching 8 bases. Losses at the gene ends were 7 bases for V and 3 bases for J; bases not matched to a gene: 7. This CDR3 is 14 amino acids long. Germline assignment: CDR1 LNHDA and CDR2 SQIVND (reference sequence). CDR3 residues: CASTPRGQDTEAFF. The DNA of the CDR3 is TGTGCCAGTACTCCCAGGGGGCAGGACACTGAAGCTTTCTTT. Looking up the rest from reference TRBV19 and TRBJ1-1 gives the full variable domain: DGGITQSPKYLFRKEGQNVTLSCEQNLNHDAMYWYRQDPGQGLRLIYYSQIVNDFQKGDIAEGYSVSREKKESFPLTVTSAQKNPTAFYLCASTPRGQDTEAFFGQGTRLTVV.

A single count supports this clone. The rearrangement links TRBV6-5 to TRBJ1-2, with TRBD1 identical over 9 bases. Losses at the gene ends were 2 bases for V and 8 bases for J; bases not matched to a gene: 9. Germline lookup yields CDR1 MNHEY and CDR2 SVGAGI. The CDR3 extends over 15 amino acids. CDR3 protein: CASSYQGQGIGGYTF. The CDR3 DNA reads TGTGCCAGCAGTTACCAAGGACAGGGGATAGGAGGCTACACCTTC.

The chain couples TRBV28 to TRBJ1-2, with 8 positions matching TRBD1. Germline V lookup: CDR1 MDHEN, CDR2 SYDVKM. The CDR3 has 17 amino acids. Losses at the gene ends were 7 bases for V and 2 bases for J; bases not matched to a gene: 15. The CDR3 region is CASTLRQGAVFNYGYTF. The CDR3 bases are TGTGCCAGCACCTTAAGGCAGGGGGCGGTTTTCAACTATGGCTACACCTTC.

This chain links TRBV9 with TRBJ2-1, with D perhaps matching TRBD2 (6 bases). Deletions cut 2 bases from V and 1 base from J, with 13 bases between. Germline V lookup: CDR1 SGDLS, CDR2 YYNGEE. The CDR3 contains 16 residues. Here the CDR3 DNA reads TGTGCCAGCAGCGTCGGGGGAGGTCAATCCTACAATGAGCAGTTCTTC. Translated: CASSVGGGQSYNEQFF.

The CDR3 region has the DNA TGTGCCAGCAGCCCATGGAACAGGGGTTCTTATGGCTACACCTTC. It yields the protein CASSPWNRGSYGYTF. The gene calls are TRBV27 and TRBJ1-2; TRBD1 matches 7 bases. V shed 6 bases and J 5 bases; nucleotides not matched to a gene: 12. CDR1 MNHEY and CDR2 SMNVEV come from the germline V gene (reference sequence). This CDR3 region has 15 residues.

The chain uses TRBV10-1 and TRBJ2-4; possible D gene TRBD2, 6 bases. The CDR3 has 16 residues. V was cut by 0 bases and J by 1 base, with 10 bases left in between. Germline V gives CDR1 WNHNN, CDR2 SYGVQD (reference sequence). The CDR3 loop reads CASSESTAGAKNIQYF. The CDR3 DNA reads as TGCGCCAGCAGTGAGTCAACCGCGGGGGCCAAAAACATTCAGTACTTC.

This chain's CDR3 is CASSLAAGAQGGNTIYF. The CDR3 DNA is TGCGCCAGCAGCTTGGCCGCAGGGGCTCAGGGTGGAAACACCATATATTTT. V gene TRBV5-1 combines with J gene TRBJ1-3, with a tentative D call TRBD1 (6 bases). V shed 0 bases and J shed 3 bases, with 16 bases lying between them. Germline assignment: CDR1 SGHRS and CDR2 YFSETQ. CDR3 length: 17 amino acids.

The gene calls are TRBV4-2 and TRBJ1-2; maybe TRBD1 (6 bases). The V end was cut by 4 bases, the J end by 0 bases, with 15 bases between. The CDR3 is 16 residues long. Germline assignment: CDR1 LGHNA and CDR2 YNFKEQ. CDR3 residues: CASSRELTGANYGYTF. Written as DNA, the CDR3 is TGTGCCAGCAGCCGGGAGCTGACAGGTGCTAACTATGGCTACACCTTC.

CDR3 loop: CASSFIATGANVLTF. In DNA form, the CDR3 reads TGTGCCAGCAGTTTTATAGCCACAGGGGCCAACGTCCTGACTTTC. The rearrangement links TRBV28 to TRBJ2-6, with D uncertain. CDR1 is MDHEN, CDR2 SYDVKM, per germline. Deletions cut 3 bases from V and 4 bases from J, with 10 bases between. This CDR3 spans 15 amino acids.

V gene TRBV25-1 combines with J gene TRBJ1-4; weak D call: TRBD1 (5 bases). CDR1 is MGHDK, CDR2 SYGVNS, per germline. V lost 2 bases and J lost 8, with 18 bases in between. The CDR3 covers 16 residues. CDR3 region: CASSEKVWQGAEKLFF. In nucleotides, the CDR3 is TGTGCCAGCAGTGAAAAAGTTTGGCAGGGCGCGGAAAAACTGTTTTTT.

This chain links TRBV29-1 with TRBJ1-5; tentatively, D is TRBD1 (6 bases). The germline V gene encodes CDR1 SQVTM and CDR2 ANQGSEA. V was trimmed by 5 bases and J by 2 bases, leaving 16 bases between them. The CDR3 sequence is 15 residues long. The CDR3 nucleotides read TGCAGCGTTAAGAAATCGGGGGGCGGCAATCAGCCCCAGCATTTT. Translating it yields CSVKKSGGGNQPQHF.

The rearrangement links TRBV30 to TRBJ1-1, with D possibly being TRBD1 (6 bases). Trimming stripped 7 bases from V and 9 bases from J, with 15 bases between. The CDR3 is 11 amino acids. Germline CDR1 is GTSNPN and CDR2 is SVGIG (reference sequence). The DNA of the CDR3 is TGTGCCTTCCAACAGGGCTTTAAAGCTTTCTTT. Its protein is CAFQQGFKAFF.

CDR3 DNA sequence: TGCAGCGTTGAAGGGGACAGGGGGTATACAGATACGCAGTATTTT. Encoded protein: CSVEGDRGYTDTQYF. V usage is TRBV29-1 and J usage is TRBJ2-3; 11 nucleotides line up with TRBD1. Germline trimming cut 1 base from V and 3 bases from J; bases unmatched to any gene: 3. The germline V gene encodes CDR1 SQVTM and CDR2 ANQGSEA. The CDR3 is 15 amino acids.

V and J are TRBV12-2 and TRBJ1-5. TRBV12-2 is classified as a pseudogene. This CDR3 is 16 amino acids long. The CDR3 DNA is TGTGCAAGTCGCTTAGCCGGTCTTAATAGCAATCAGCCCCAGCATTTT. Translation: CASRLAGLNSNQPQHF.

V usage is TRBV30 and J usage is TRBJ1-4, with 7 bases fitting TRBD1. J was trimmed by 5 bases and V by 3 bases; bases with no gene match: 9. This CDR3 is built from 15 residues. Looked up from germline, CDR1 is GTSNPN and CDR2 is SVGIG (reference sequence). CDR3 region: CAWSQTGVTNEKLFF. CDR3 nucleotide sequence: TGTGCCTGGAGCCAAACAGGGGTCACCAATGAAAAACTGTTTTTT.